Detailed here is one T cell receptor (beta chain). This sample was taken from a study of blood T cell repertoires in COVID-19. Study information: Donors in the United States, Italy and Spain gave samples during acute or convalescent COVID-19. T cells, B-cell-depleted T cells, or PBMCs provided the cDNA or gDNA that served as material.

The V gene's germline CDR1 is SGHTA and CDR2 FQGNSA. The CDR3 covers 15 residues. V gave up 3 bases and J gave up 7 bases, with 16 bases separating them. Original analysis: By means of reference gene primer amplification, nucleated cell counts were estimated. Assay: immunoSEQ multiplex PCR; the TCRdb copy retains only in-frame clones and omits some. That table furnishes V, J and clone size, whereas the DNA furnished D and trimming. The profile shows 50,000 to 75,000 clones, approximately 87% of them singletons. The chain recombines TRBV7-2 with TRBJ2-1, with D perhaps matching TRBD2 (7 bases). The TCR was taken from a man in his sixties with acute or convalescent COVID-19. Sequences were obtained from peripheral blood. The CDR3, as DNA: TGTGCCAGCAGCTTTATGGGGGGGCAGGGGAATGAGCAGTTCTTC. This encodes CASSFMGGQGNEQFF.